What follows describes a single T cell receptor beta chain. Its matching antigen is unknown. The time point here: sample taken at primary tumor resection. Unsorted tumor, nontumor lung tissue or cryopreserved PBMC supplied the whole RNA. The CDR3 has 14 amino acids. Looked up from germline, CDR1 is MNHEY and CDR2 is SMNVEV (reference sequence). A unique molecular identifier was attached to every TCR cDNA molecule. A single record per CDR3 protein comes from TCRdb applying MiXCR to the 5' RACE reads. The data show about 95,000 distinct CDR3 sequences, over 8.5% seen once. This record comes from a study of spatial heterogeneity in lung cancer. Study-level background: Detection of beta-chain sequences consistently exceeded that of alpha-chain sequences. The average count in raw reads for each unique TCR and UMI combination exceeded 9.5 appearances. Whole-study findings and limits: TCRs found ubiquitously expanded in tumor appeared in blood more at resection than at follow-up.

This sequence originates from a male donor with early-stage non-small cell lung cancer. The sample in question was PBMCs, obtained at surgery. The rearrangement links TRBV27 to TRBJ2-2; D is undetermined. CDR3 loop: CATGRVSNTGELFF. The CDR3 region has the DNA TGTGCAACCGGTCGGGTGTCGAACACCGGGGAGCTGTTTTTT.